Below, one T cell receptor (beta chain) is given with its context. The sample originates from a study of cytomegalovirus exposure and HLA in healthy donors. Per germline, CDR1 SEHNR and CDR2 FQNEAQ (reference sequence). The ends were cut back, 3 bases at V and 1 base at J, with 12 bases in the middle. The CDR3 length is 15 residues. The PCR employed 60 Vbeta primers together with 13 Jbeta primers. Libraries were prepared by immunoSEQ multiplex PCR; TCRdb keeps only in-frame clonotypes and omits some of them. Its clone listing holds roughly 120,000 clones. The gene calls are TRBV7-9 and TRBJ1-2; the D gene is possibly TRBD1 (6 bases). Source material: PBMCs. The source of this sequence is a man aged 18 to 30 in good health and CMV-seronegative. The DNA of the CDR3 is TGTGCCAGCAGCTTCGATGGACAGTATAACTATGGCTACACCTTC. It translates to CASSFDGQYNYGYTF.